These T cell receptor beta chains were read from a single sample in a study of T cell responses to AZD1222 COVID-19 vaccine. Here immunoSEQ multiplex PCR was the method, and the copy in TCRdb shows in-frame clones only, minus some. This sample yields tens of thousands of clones, of which about nine tenths are seen a single time; roughly 5% belongs to the top ten. The sequencing here drew on peripheral blood, taken 28 days after the second AZD1222 dose. Receptors were obtained from an adult who received the AZD1222 COVID-19 vaccine. Both conserved end residues are part of each CDR3. The order of the fields is clone size, J gene, V gene, D gene, CDR3 protein, CDR3 DNA. A D gene is named only where the DNA matches it firmly. Size tells how often a clone was seen (once, few, many) or the class of an expanded clone, and some rows leave it out.

. TRBJ2-5 TRBV28 . CASSFGWNSQETQYF TGTGCCAGCAGTTTCGGCTGGAACTCCCAAGAGACCCAGTACTTC
once TRBJ1-4 TRBV15 . CATSRGTFATNEKLFF TGTGCCACCAGCAGAGGGACATTTGCAACTAATGAAAAACTGTTTTTT
. TRBJ2-3 TRBV7-3 TRBD2 CASSPGLLQPLTDTQYF TGTGCCAGCAGCCCGGGACTACTCCAACCTCTCACAGATACGCAGTATTTT
. TRBJ1-1 TRBV19 . CASSNKGNTEAFF TGTGCCAGTAGTAATAAAGGGAACACTGAAGCTTTCTTT
. TRBJ2-5 TRBV5-4 . CASSLAGTQETQYF TGTGCCAGCAGCTTGGCCGGGACCCAAGAGACCCAGTACTTC
. TRBJ1-1 TRBV5-4 TRBD1 CASSHDRVGNTEAFF TGTGCCAGCAGCCATGACAGGGTAGGGAACACTGAAGCTTTCTTT
. TRBJ1-4 TRBV6-5 TRBD1 CASSSRTGVGEKLFF TGTGCCAGCAGTTCGAGGACAGGGGTTGGTGAAAAACTGTTTTTT
few TRBJ2-2 TRBV30 TRBD2 CAWTGLAGPGELFF TGTGCCTGGACGGGACTAGCGGGGCCCGGGGAGCTGTTTTTT
. TRBJ1-4 TRBV27 . CASSLKGVGTQAHATNEKLFF TGTGCCAGCAGTTTAAAGGGAGTGGGGACACAAGCCCATGCAACTAATGAAAAACTGTTTTTT
. TRBJ1-2 TRBV5-4 TRBD1 CASSPGGQRLANYGYTF TGTGCCAGCAGCCCAGGGGGACAGCGTTTAGCTAACTATGGCTACACCTTC
. TRBJ1-2 TRBV19 . CASTDPYREYGYTF TGTGCCAGCACTGATCCCTACAGGGAGTATGGCTACACCTTC
. TRBJ1-2 TRBV7-9 . CASSLQQIYGYTF TGTGCCAGCAGCTTACAACAGATATATGGCTACACCTTC
few TRBJ1-2 TRBV4-1 . CASSESQGRDGYTF TGCGCCAGCAGCGAATCCCAGGGTAGGGATGGCTACACCTTC
. TRBJ1-5 TRBV4-1 TRBD1 CASSRYLTGGSNQPQHF TGCGCCAGCAGCCGATACCTCACAGGGGGTAGCAATCAGCCCCAGCATTTT
. TRBJ2-3 TRBV7-2 . CASSGYLTDTQYF TGTGCCAGCAGCGGCTACCTCACAGATACGCAGTATTTT
once TRBJ2-7 TRBV11-2 . CASSLDKWDTLSYEQYF TGTGCCAGCAGCTTAGATAAGTGGGACACCCTCTCCTACGAGCAGTACTTC
. TRBJ2-7 TRBV4-2 TRBD1 CASSQDPPGGLYEQYF TGTGCCAGCAGCCAAGATCCGCCAGGGGGCCTGTACGAGCAGTACTTC
. TRBJ1-4 TRBV7-9 . CASGKGGLNEKLFF TGTGCCAGCGGCAAGGGGGGTCTTAATGAAAAACTGTTTTTT
. TRBJ2-7 TRBV19 . CASSMGQSYEQYF TGTGCCAGTAGTATGGGCCAATCCTACGAGCAGTACTTC
. TRBJ1-4 TRBV19 . CASSGSTSREPGANEKLFF TGTGCCAGTAGTGGATCTACCTCCCGGGAACCTGGGGCTAATGAAAAACTGTTTTTT
once TRBJ2-7 TRBV10-3 TRBD2 CAISGRASGGSYEQYF TGTGCCATCAGTGGCCGAGCTAGCGGGGGAAGCTACGAGCAGTACTTC
. TRBJ2-1 TRBV30 TRBD1 CAWGQGNEQFF TGTGCCTGGGGACAGGGGAATGAGCAGTTCTTC
once TRBJ1-1 TRBV20-1 TRBD1 CSATQGAEAFF TGCAGTGCTACCCAGGGGGCTGAAGCTTTCTTT